This paragraph covers one T cell receptor (beta chain) sequence. The antigen remains undetermined. The sample is drawn from a study of T cells after posttransplantation cyclophosphamide. Study observations and caveats: Tissue-infiltrating T cells from skin or gut overlapped little with blood T cells. Later post-transplant blood repertoires were often dominated by donor CD8+ memory clones.

The ends lost 2 bases at V and 6 bases at J; junction bases unmatched: 8. The CDR3 runs 16 residues. Germline-derived CDR1 and CDR2 are SEHNR and FQNEAQ (reference sequence). Cells defined as naive were viable CD3+CD4+ or CD3+CD8+ and CCR7+CD45RA+CD45RO-CD95-CD27+CD28+. On the day of bone marrow donation, the related graft donor provided peripheral blood. The protocol was immunoSEQ multiplex PCR, while the TCRdb copy is restricted to in-frame clones and leaves out a portion. The sample contains tens of thousands of clones, about 97% of which appear only once. Sample: naive CD4+ T cells sorted from PBMCs. The source of this sequence is a man in his fifties in good health, CMV-negative, and a related stem cell transplant donor. The rearrangement joins TRBV7-9 to TRBJ1-2; 11 positions agree with TRBD1. Written as DNA, the CDR3 is TGTGCCAGCAGCTTATCAGTCCGGACAGGGGGCGATGGCTACACCTTC. Its protein product is CASSLSVRTGGDGYTF.